The 3 T cell receptor beta chains reported below all come from one sample, sequenced in a study of T cell responses to AZD1222 COVID-19 vaccine. Profiling relied on immunoSEQ multiplex PCR, and the TCRdb table lists in-frame clones only, not all of them. The sample includes tens of thousands of clones, 85% to 90% of them seen just once. The input for sequencing was peripheral blood, taken on day 0 of AZD1222 vaccination. The source is an adult in good health.

The genes are TRBV24-1 and TRBJ2-3; possible D gene TRBD2, 5 bases. V lost 4 bases and J 9 bases, leaving 22 bases between the germline ends. This CDR3 spans 16 amino acids. The germline gives CDR1 KGHDR, CDR2 SFDVKD. The CDR3 region is CATSDPLDPTTGTQYF. Written as DNA, the CDR3 is TGTGCCACCAGTGACCCCCTGGACCCAACGACGGGAACGCAGTATTTT.

The chain has TRBV3-1 (or the pseudogene TRBV3-2) and TRBJ2-7; D is perhaps TRBD1 (6 bases). V lost 6 bases to trimming and J lost 3 bases, with 12 bases between them. The germline CDR1 and CDR2 sequences are LGHDT and YNNKEL (reference sequence). The CDR3 runs 13 residues. The CDR3 bases are TGTGCCAGCAGTGTACAGGGAAGCTACGAGCAGTACTTC. It is translated as CASSVQGSYEQYF.

This sequence joins TRBV3-1 (or the pseudogene TRBV3-2) and TRBJ1-5; 8 bases match TRBD1. Trimming took 8 bases from V and 4 from J; bases not matched to a gene: 1. The germline CDR1 and CDR2 sequences are LGHDT and YNNKEL (reference sequence). The CDR3 length is 12 residues. The CDR3 sequence: CASRQGNQPQHF. The CDR3 coding sequence is TGTGCCAGCCGACAGGGGAATCAGCCCCAGCATTTT.